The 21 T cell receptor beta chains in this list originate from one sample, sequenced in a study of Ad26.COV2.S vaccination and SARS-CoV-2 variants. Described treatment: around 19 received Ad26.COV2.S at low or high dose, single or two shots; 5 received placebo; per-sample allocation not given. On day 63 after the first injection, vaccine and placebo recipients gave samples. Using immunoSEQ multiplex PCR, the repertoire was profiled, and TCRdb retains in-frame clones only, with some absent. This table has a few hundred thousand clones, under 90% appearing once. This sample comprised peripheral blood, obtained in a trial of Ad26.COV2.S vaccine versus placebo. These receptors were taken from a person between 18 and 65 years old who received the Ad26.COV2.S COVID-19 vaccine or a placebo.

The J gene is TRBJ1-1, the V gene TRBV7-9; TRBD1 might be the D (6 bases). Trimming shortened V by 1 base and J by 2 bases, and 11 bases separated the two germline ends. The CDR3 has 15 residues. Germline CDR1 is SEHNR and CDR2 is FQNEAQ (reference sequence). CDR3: CASSLGWGPNTEAFF. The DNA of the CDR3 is TGTGCCAGCAGCTTAGGGTGGGGGCCCAACACTGAAGCTTTCTTT. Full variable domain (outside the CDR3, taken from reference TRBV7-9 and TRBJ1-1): DTGVSQNPRHKITKRGQNVTFRCDPISEHNRLYWYRQTLGQGPEFLTYFQNEAQLEKSRLLSDRFSAERPKGSFSTLEIQRTEQGDSAMYLCASSLGWGPNTEAFFGQGTRLTVV.

CDR3 coding DNA: TGTGCCAGCAGTATGGGGGGAATTGAAGCTTTCTTT. This encodes CASSMGGIEAFF. The rearrangement links TRBV6-5 to TRBJ1-1; tentatively, D is TRBD1 (5 bases). Trimming removed 5 bases at V and 7 bases at J, with 11 bases between. CDR1 is MNHEY and CDR2 is SVGAGI in the germline V gene. The CDR3 contains 12 residues.

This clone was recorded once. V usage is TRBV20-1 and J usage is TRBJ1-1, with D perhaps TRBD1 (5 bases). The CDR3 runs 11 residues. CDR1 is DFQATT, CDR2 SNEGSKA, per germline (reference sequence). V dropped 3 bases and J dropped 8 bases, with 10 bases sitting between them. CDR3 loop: CSARGRGEAFF. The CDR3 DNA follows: TGCAGTGCTAGGGGACGGGGAGAAGCTTTCTTT.

Here the CDR3 reads CASSGHASYGYTF. In nucleotides, the CDR3 is TGTGCCAGTAGTGGACACGCTTCGTATGGCTACACCTTC. The V gene is TRBV3-1 (or the pseudogene TRBV3-2), the J gene TRBJ1-2; D may be TRBD1 (5 bases). Looked up from germline, CDR1 is LGHDT and CDR2 is YNNKEL (reference sequence). CDR3 size: 13 residues. Trimming shortened V by 9 bases and J by 5 bases, and 16 bases separated the two germline ends.

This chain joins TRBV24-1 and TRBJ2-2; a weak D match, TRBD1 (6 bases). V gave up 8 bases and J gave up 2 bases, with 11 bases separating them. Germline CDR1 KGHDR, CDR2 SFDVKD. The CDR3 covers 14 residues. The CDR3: CATNQGPNTGELFF. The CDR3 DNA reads TGTGCCACCAACCAGGGGCCTAACACCGGGGAGCTGTTTTTT.

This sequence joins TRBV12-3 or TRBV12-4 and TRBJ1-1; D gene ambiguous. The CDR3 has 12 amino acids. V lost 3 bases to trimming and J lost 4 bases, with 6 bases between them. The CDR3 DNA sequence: TGTGCCAGCAGTTTTAGCTCCACTGAAGCTTTCTTT. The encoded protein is CASSFSSTEAFF.

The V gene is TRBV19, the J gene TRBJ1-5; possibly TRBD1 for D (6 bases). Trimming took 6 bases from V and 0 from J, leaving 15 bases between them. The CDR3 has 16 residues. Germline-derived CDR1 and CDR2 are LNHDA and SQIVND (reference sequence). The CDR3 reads CASRPWGGRSNQPQHF. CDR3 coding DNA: TGTGCCAGTAGGCCCTGGGGGGGCCGTAGCAATCAGCCCCAGCATTTT.

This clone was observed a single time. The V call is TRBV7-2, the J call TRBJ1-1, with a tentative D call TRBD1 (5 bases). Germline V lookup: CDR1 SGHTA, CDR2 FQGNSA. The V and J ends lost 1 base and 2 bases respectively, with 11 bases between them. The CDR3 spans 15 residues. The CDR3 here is CASSLVGGFNTEAFF. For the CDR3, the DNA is TGTGCCAGCAGCTTAGTGGGGGGATTTAACACTGAAGCTTTCTTT.

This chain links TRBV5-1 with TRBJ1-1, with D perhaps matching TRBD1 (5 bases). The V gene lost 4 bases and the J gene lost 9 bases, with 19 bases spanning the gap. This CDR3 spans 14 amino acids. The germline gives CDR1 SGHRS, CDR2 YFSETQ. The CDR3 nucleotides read TGCGCCAGCAGCCGAGGGACGGCGGAGAGGAAAGCTTTCTTT. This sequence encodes CASSRGTAERKAFF.

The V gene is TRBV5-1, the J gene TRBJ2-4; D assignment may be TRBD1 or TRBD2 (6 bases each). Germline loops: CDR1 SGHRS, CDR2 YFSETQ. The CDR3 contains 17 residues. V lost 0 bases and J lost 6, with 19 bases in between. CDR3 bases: TGCGCCAGCAGCTTGGAAGTTTTTGGGGGGCCAAGAAACATTCAGTACTTC. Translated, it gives CASSLEVFGGPRNIQYF.

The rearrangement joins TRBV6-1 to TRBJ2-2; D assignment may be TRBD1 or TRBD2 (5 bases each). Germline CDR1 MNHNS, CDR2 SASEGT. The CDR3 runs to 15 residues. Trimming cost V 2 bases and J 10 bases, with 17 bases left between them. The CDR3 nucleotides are TGTGCCAGCAGTGAATGGCTGGGACCCGCTCCGGAGCTGTTTTTT. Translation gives CASSEWLGPAPELFF.

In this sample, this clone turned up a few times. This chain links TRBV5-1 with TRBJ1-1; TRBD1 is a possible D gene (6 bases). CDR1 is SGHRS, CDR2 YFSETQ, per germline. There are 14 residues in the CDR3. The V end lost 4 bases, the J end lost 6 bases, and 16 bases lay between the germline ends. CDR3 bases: TGCGCCAGCAGCCCATTGACAGGAGCCGCTGAAGCTTTCTTT. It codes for CASSPLTGAAEAFF. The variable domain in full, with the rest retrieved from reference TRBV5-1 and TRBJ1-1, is KAGVTQTPRYLIKTRGQQVTLSCSPISGHRSVSWYQQTPGQGLQFLFEYFSETQRNKGNFPGRFSGRQFSNSRSEMNVSTLELGDSALYLCASSPLTGAAEAFFGQGTRLTVV.

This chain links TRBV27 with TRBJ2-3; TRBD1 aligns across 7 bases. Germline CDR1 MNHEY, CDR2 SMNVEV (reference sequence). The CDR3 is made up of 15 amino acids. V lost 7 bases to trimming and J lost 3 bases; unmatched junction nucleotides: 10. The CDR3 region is CASKAQGMWTDTQYF. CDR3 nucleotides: TGTGCCAGCAAAGCACAGGGGATGTGGACAGATACGCAGTATTTT.

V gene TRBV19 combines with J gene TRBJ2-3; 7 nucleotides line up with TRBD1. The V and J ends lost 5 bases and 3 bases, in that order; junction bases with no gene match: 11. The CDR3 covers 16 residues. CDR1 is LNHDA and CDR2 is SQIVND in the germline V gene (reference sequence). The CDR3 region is CASSPRQGIVTDTQYF. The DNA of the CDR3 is TGTGCCAGTAGTCCCCGACAGGGTATAGTAACAGATACGCAGTATTTT.

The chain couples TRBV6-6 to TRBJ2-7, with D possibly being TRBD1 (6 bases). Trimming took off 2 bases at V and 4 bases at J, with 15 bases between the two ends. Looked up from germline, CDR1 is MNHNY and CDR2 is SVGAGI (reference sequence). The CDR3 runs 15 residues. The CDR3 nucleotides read TGTGCCAGCAGTTACCCGGACAGCCGAGATTACGAGCAGTACTTC. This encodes CASSYPDSRDYEQYF.

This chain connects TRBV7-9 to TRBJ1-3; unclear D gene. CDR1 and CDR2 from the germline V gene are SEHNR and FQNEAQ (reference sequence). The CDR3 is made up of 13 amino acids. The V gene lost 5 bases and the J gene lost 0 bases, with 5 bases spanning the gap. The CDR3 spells CASSPPSGNTIYF. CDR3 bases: TGTGCCAGCAGCCCCCCCTCTGGAAACACCATATATTTT.

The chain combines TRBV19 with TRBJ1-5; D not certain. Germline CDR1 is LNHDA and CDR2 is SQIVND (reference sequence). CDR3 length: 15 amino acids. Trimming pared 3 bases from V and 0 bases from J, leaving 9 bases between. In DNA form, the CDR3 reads TGTGCCAGTAGTATCTTACCGAATAGCAATCAGCCCCAGCATTTT. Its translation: CASSILPNSNQPQHF.

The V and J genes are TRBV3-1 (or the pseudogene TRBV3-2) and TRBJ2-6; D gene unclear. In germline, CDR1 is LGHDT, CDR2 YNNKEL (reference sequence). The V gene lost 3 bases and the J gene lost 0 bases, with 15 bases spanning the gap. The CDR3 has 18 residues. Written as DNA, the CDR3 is TGTGCCAGCAGCCATGTTCCAACACCAATCTCTGGGGCCAACGTCCTGACTTTC. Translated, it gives CASSHVPTPISGANVLTF.

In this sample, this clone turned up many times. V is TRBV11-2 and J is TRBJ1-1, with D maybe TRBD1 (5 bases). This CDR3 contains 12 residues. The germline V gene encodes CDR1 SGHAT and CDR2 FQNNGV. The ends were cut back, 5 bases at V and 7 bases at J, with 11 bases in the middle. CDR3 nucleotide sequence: TGTGCCAGCAGCCGATCAGGGATTGAAGCTTTCTTT. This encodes CASSRSGIEAFF.

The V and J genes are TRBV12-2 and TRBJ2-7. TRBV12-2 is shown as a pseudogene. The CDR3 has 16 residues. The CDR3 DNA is TGTGCAAGTCGCTTCCCCGGGGCTCGGTTTTGCTACGAGCAGTACTTC. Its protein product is CASRFPGARFCYEQYF.

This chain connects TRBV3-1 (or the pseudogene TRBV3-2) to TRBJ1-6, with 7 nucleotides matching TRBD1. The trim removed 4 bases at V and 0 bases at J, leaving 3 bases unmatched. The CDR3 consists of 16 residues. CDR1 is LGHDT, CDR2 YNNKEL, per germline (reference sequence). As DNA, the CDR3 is TGTGCCAGCAGCCGAGGGGGCAGCTCCTATAATTCACCCCTCCACTTT. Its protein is CASSRGGSSYNSPLHF.